This T cell receptor beta chain derives from a study of CD8 T cells in ankylosing spondylitis. General observations from the study: Within peripheral blood, clones linked to disease were CD8+ and relatively rare.

One entry per CDR3 protein, called by TCRdb with MiXCR from the 5' RACE reads. The sample yields roughly 250,000 distinct CDR3 sequences, 8% to 11% seen once. Germline CDR1 reads ENHRY; CDR2 reads SYGVKD. The CDR3 sequence is 16 residues long. The germline V and J ends were trimmed by 6 bases and 5 bases, with 17 bases remaining between them. In this sample, this clonotype turned up many times. The antigen remains undetermined. The sample taken for sequencing was blood, either unsorted or a sorted T cell fraction (not recorded which). This receptor was obtained from a male donor with ankylosing spondylitis or in good health (not recorded which). The chain has TRBV10-3 and TRBJ1-6; no reliable D call. The CDR3 here is CAISHGRAVDNSPLHF. The DNA of the CDR3 is TGTGCCATCAGCCACGGGAGGGCGGTAGATAATTCACCCCTCCACTTT.